One sample yielded the 3 T cell receptor beta chains listed below, sequenced in a study of cytotoxic CD8 clonotypes in ibrutinib-treated CLL listed by TCRdb under 2021. Receptor amplification or capture employed the immunoSEQ multiplex PCR assay. Sourced from immuneACCESS, this table was stored by TCRdb with only in-frame sequences that have V and J called. A share of the clones is absent; for the studies checked, an unresolved V gene accounts for under half, and the remainder has no known explanation. The sample table holds about 300,000 clones, of which around 76% were seen once. The ten biggest clones cover approximately 5.1% of the sample. What the time point label conveys for this sample: progressive disease on ibrutinib. Sequencing was performed on PBMCs, taken at disease progression, from a patient treated with ibrutinib. The receptors stem from a human donor with chronic lymphocytic leukemia.

The CDR3 sequence is CASSKLGYEQYF. DNA for the CDR3: TGTGCCAGCAGCAAATTGGGCTACGAGCAGTACTTC. This chain connects TRBV21-1 to TRBJ2-7. TRBV21-1 is shown as a pseudogene. The CDR3 has 12 amino acids.

This chain uses TRBV27 with TRBJ2-7; 12 nucleotides line up with TRBD2. Germline V CDR1 and CDR2: MNHEY, SMNVEV (reference sequence). CDR3 length: 13 residues. Germline trimming cut 3 bases from V and 11 bases from J; bases unmatched to any gene: 5. This chain's CDR3 is CASSLTSGRREYF. CDR3 DNA: TGTGCCAGCAGTTTGACTAGCGGGAGACGAGAGTACTTC.

The gene calls are TRBV5-6 and TRBJ2-7; D not certain. CDR1 SGHDT and CDR2 YYEEEE come from the germline V gene. The V end lost 3 bases, the J end lost 0 bases, and 19 bases lay between the germline ends. The CDR3 covers 17 residues. The CDR3 DNA is TGTGCCAGCAGCTGGGCTGGGTCGGGCAGGTCCTCCTACGAGCAGTACTTC. Translated: CASSWAGSGRSSYEQYF.